The 8 T cell receptor beta chains reported below all come from one sample, sequenced in a study of cytomegalovirus exposure and HLA in healthy donors (dated by TCRdb to 2016 to 2017). The library was made by the immunoSEQ multiplex PCR assay. The table was pulled from immuneACCESS by TCRdb, which kept in-frame rearrangements only. Such tables lose some clones; where checked, under half of the loss comes from unresolved V genes, and the rest has no known cause. This sample has about 140,000 clones in its table, and about 83% of those were observed once. The ten biggest clones cover approximately 1.5% of the sample. Sequencing was performed on PBMCs. These receptors all stem from a woman in her twenties or thirties in good health and CMV-seronegative.

This chain joins TRBV2 and TRBJ1-3, with D uncertain. CDR3 length: 13 amino acids. V was pared by 2 bases and J by 4 bases, with 6 bases between. Per the germline V gene, CDR1 is SNHLY and CDR2 is FYNNEI. CDR3 residues: CASSEQRGNTIYF. The DNA of the CDR3 is TGTGCCAGCAGTGAACAGCGGGGAAACACCATATATTTT.

The V gene is TRBV5-1, the J gene TRBJ1-2, with TRBD1 identical over 7 bases. The CDR3 length is 16 residues. The ends lost 5 bases at V and 7 bases at J; junction bases unmatched: 17. Germline V CDR1 and CDR2: SGHRS, YFSETQ. The CDR3 protein is CASRRGTAILNGGYTF. In DNA form, the CDR3 reads TGCGCCAGCAGAAGGGGGACAGCTATACTAAATGGTGGCTACACCTTC.

In this sample, this clone turned up a few times. V and J are TRBV7-2 and TRBJ2-7; D gene unclear. CDR3 size: 12 residues. V lost 2 bases, J lost 5 bases, and 7 bases lay in between. Germline V CDR1 and CDR2: SGHTA, FQGNSA. CDR3 DNA: TGTGCCAGCAGCTTAAATACAAACGAGCAGTACTTC. Translation: CASSLNTNEQYF.

This clone has only a few counts. This sequence joins TRBV27 and TRBJ2-7; 8 bases line up with TRBD1. The CDR3 totals 15 residues. CDR1 is MNHEY, CDR2 SMNVEV, per germline (reference sequence). V shed 6 bases and J 5 bases; nucleotides not matched to a gene: 12. CDR3 DNA: TGTGCCAGCAGCTCCCTCCGGGACAGGCCCCACGAGCAGTACTTC. Its translation is CASSSLRDRPHEQYF.

The V gene is TRBV18, the J gene TRBJ1-6, with 7 bases lining up with TRBD1. The CDR3 totals 17 residues. CDR1 is KGHSH, CDR2 LQKENI, per germline. V lost 3 bases, J lost 9 bases, and 14 bases stayed unmatched. CDR3 residues: CASSPRHRGLFPSPLHF. CDR3 sequence (DNA): TGTGCCAGCTCACCTCGGCACAGGGGACTCTTCCCTTCACCCCTCCACTTT. Variable domain in full (rest from reference TRBV18 and TRBJ1-6): NAGVMQNPRHLVRRRGQEARLRCSPMKGHSHVYWYRQLPEEGLKFMVYLQKENIIDESGMPKERFSAEFPKEGPSILRIQQVVRGDSAAYFCASSPRHRGLFPSPLHFGNGTRLTVT.

This clone came up many times. V usage is TRBV6-7 and J usage is TRBJ2-3; a weak D match, TRBD2 (5 bases). TRBV6-7 is labeled an ORF, and its function is uncertain. The CDR3 extends over 14 amino acids. With 2 bases removed from V and 6 bases from J, the gap between germline ends came to 12 bases. The CDR3 region is CASSYEEVGDTQYF. The CDR3 bases are TGTGCCAGCAGTTACGAGGAGGTAGGGGATACGCAGTATTTT.

The CDR3 DNA is TGTGCCAGCAGTTCCGGGATGCGTGGCGGGCACTACACCTTC. Translated, it gives CASSSGMRGGHYTF. J is TRBJ1-2 and V is TRBV27, with D hard to call. Trimming took off 4 bases at V and 10 bases at J, with 19 bases between the two ends. The CDR3 has 14 residues. Germline V lookup: CDR1 MNHEY, CDR2 SMNVEV (reference sequence).

In this sample, this clone turned up a few times. The J gene is TRBJ2-1, the V gene TRBV7-2; 10 positions match TRBD2. Trimming at V came to 5 bases and at J to 2 bases, leaving 6 bases not matched to a gene. This CDR3 is built from 16 residues. Germline V gives CDR1 SGHTA, CDR2 FQGNSA. The chain's CDR3 is CASSPRSGGAYNEQFF. In DNA, the CDR3 is TGTGCCAGCAGCCCCAGAAGCGGGGGGGCCTACAATGAGCAGTTCTTC.